This note documents a single T cell receptor (beta chain) sequence. This sample was taken from a study of long-term antiretroviral therapy in people with HIV. Version v3.0 of the immunoSEQ assay was performed at survey level. Here immunoSEQ multiplex PCR was the method, and the copy in TCRdb shows in-frame clones only, minus some. The profile covers about 20,000 clones, with 90% appearing a single time and about 9.2% taken by the ten largest. This clonotype was sampled from a woman aged 25 to 39 with HIV. Material: unsorted PBMCs, obtained 4.4 years before starting antiretroviral therapy.

DNA of the CDR3: TGTGCCAGCAGCTTAGCGACAGGGAACATCTACGAGCAGTACTTC. Amino acids: CASSLATGNIYEQYF. The V and J genes are TRBV7-2 and TRBJ2-7, with TRBD1 matching 7 bases. The trim removed 0 bases at V and 3 bases at J, leaving 5 bases unmatched. The CDR3 extends over 15 amino acids. CDR1 is SGHTA and CDR2 is FQGNSA in the germline V gene. The full variable domain, with the rest looked up from reference TRBV7-2 and TRBJ2-7, is GAGVSQSPSNKVTEKGKDVELRCDPISGHTALYWYRQSLGQGLEFLIYFQGNSAPDKSGLPSDRFSAERTGGSVSTLTIQRTQQEDSAVYLCASSLATGNIYEQYFGPGTRLTVT.